The T cell receptor beta chain under discussion was sequenced for a study of STAT3 mutations in large granular lymphocyte leukemia. Findings of the study overall: Every T-cell large granular lymphocyte leukemia patient had at least one immunodominant TCR beta clonotype. A small but highly pathogenic clone may have been missed. Sampling intervals varied between patients and samples. TCR clonotype switching after therapy occurred in about 30% of the 18 patients. No sample exists from the first appearance of each clone.

As for this clone: What it binds is not known.

Germline assignment: CDR1 GTSNPN and CDR2 SVGIG (reference sequence). The V end was cut by 4 bases, the J end by 0 bases, with 4 bases between. CDR3 size: 13 residues. Assay used: immunoSEQ multiplex PCR; TCRdb lists only in-frame clones, some missing. The sample records some 30,000 clones, 70% to 90% being singletons. The chain carries TRBV30 and TRBJ2-6, with D hard to call. Sequenced: peripheral blood mononuclear cells. This TCR derives from a man aged 55 to 70 with T-cell large granular lymphocyte leukemia. Some clones in this sample may be carry-over from other donors' samples. This chain's CDR3 is CAWMNSGANVLTF. DNA for the CDR3: TGTGCCTGGATGAACTCTGGGGCCAACGTCCTGACTTTC. The full variable domain, with the rest looked up from reference TRBV30 and TRBJ2-6, is SQTIHQWPATLVQPVGSPLSLECTVEGTSNPNLYWYRQAAGRGLQLLFYSVGIGQISSEVPQNLSASRPQDRQFILSSKKLLLSDSGFYLCAWMNSGANVLTFGAGSRLTVL.